This T cell receptor (beta chain) was documented in a study of T cell responses to AZD1222 COVID-19 vaccine. The study's findings and limits: Spike regions recognized by vaccine-associated CD4 TCRs spanned the protein, led by 160-218 and 743-854. Spike-specific TCR depth and breadth grew after two AZD1222 doses.

The germline gives CDR1 MNHEY, CDR2 SMNVEV (reference sequence). Trimming pared 6 bases from V and 3 bases from J, leaving 11 bases between. The CDR3 runs to 13 residues. Worth noting for this clone: Its specificity is unknown.

TCRdb's table, derived via immunoSEQ multiplex PCR, lists solely in-frame clones and lacks some. Among 93,000 or so clones listed, approximately 88% were seen once. The sample here was peripheral blood, taken on day 0 of AZD1222 vaccination. This sequence joins TRBV27 and TRBJ1-1; TRBD1 might be the D (5 bases). The receptor's source is an adult in good health. For the CDR3, the DNA is TGTGCCAGCAGACTCCAGGGATACACTGAAGCTTTCTTT. Encoded protein: CASRLQGYTEAFF.